Following are 29 T cell receptor beta chains from one sample sequenced in a study of vaccination effects on CD4 cells after COVID-19. Their specific antigens are unknown. Pools of viral peptides were used by the ViraFEST assay to expand antigen-specific CD4+ T cells ahead of sequencing. Upon completion of around 9 days in culture, CD4+ T cells were isolated. All participants had two doses of either the BNT162b2 or mRNA-1273 vaccine. The assay was immunoSEQ multiplex PCR, and TCRdb's table has in-frame clones only and misses some. The top ten hold under 1.2% of the sample, which has 84,000 or so clones, roughly 80% seen once. The sample here was CD4+ T cells from PBMCs cultured with HCoV-OC43 spike peptides, taken after COVID-19 vaccination. Subset of the sample: HCoV-OC43 spike overlapping peptide pool stimulation. These receptors were taken from a human donor who received a COVID-19 vaccine.

This chain links TRBV6-5 with TRBJ1-5, with D maybe TRBD1 (6 bases). The CDR3 spans 15 residues. Germline V gives CDR1 MNHEY, CDR2 SVGAGI. Trimming shortened V by 5 bases and J by 6 bases, and 17 bases separated the two germline ends. CDR3 nucleotides: TGTGCCAGCAGTCCGGCCATACAGGGCACTCAGCCCCAGCATTTT. This gives the protein CASSPAIQGTQPQHF.

V is TRBV3-1 (or the pseudogene TRBV3-2) and J is TRBJ1-3; weak D call: TRBD1 (5 bases). The CDR3 has 13 residues. Per germline, CDR1 LGHDT and CDR2 YNNKEL (reference sequence). Trimming left V 0 bases short and J 7 bases short, with 7 bases between. The CDR3 DNA follows: TGTGCCAGCAGCCAAGAGGGGGTTAACACCATATATTTT. Protein: CASSQEGVNTIYF.

V is TRBV11-2 and J is TRBJ2-1, with 10 bases that match TRBD2. Germline V CDR1 and CDR2: SGHAT, FQNNGV. J gave up 15 bases and V 3 bases, and 5 bases lay outside the gene matches. This CDR3 contains 12 residues. CDR3 protein: CASSFLAGVPFF. Here the CDR3 DNA reads TGTGCCAGCAGCTTCCTAGCGGGGGTACCGTTCTTC.

The chain joins TRBV6-4 to TRBJ1-1; 7 positions agree with TRBD1. The V segment lost 5 bases and the J segment 5 bases; nucleotides outside the gene matches: 5. The CDR3 runs 13 residues. CDR1 and CDR2 from the germline V gene are MRHNA and SNTAGT. The CDR3 loop reads CASSKEQGTEAFF. The CDR3 DNA reads as TGTGCCAGCAGTAAAGAACAGGGGACTGAAGCTTTCTTT.

The genes are TRBV5-1 and TRBJ1-2; D not resolved. The CDR3 consists of 12 residues. CDR1 and CDR2 (germline): SGHRS, YFSETQ. V lost 3 bases and J 10 bases, leaving 13 bases between the germline ends. CDR3 bases: TGCGCCAGCAGCTCCGACAACCTAGTCTACACCTTC. This sequence encodes CASSSDNLVYTF. Drawing the rest from reference TRBV5-1 and TRBJ1-2, the complete variable domain is KAGVTQTPRYLIKTRGQQVTLSCSPISGHRSVSWYQQTPGQGLQFLFEYFSETQRNKGNFPGRFSGRQFSNSRSEMNVSTLELGDSALYLCASSSDNLVYTFGSGTRLTVV.

The V gene is TRBV3-1 (or the pseudogene TRBV3-2), the J gene TRBJ2-2, with a tentative D call TRBD2 (6 bases). The length of the CDR3 is 16 residues. The germline V and J ends were trimmed by 5 bases and 0 bases, with 13 bases remaining between them. Per the germline V gene, CDR1 is LGHDT and CDR2 is YNNKEL (reference sequence). The CDR3 sequence is CASSEIGTSNTGELFF. CDR3 nucleotide sequence: TGTGCCAGCAGCGAAATCGGGACTTCGAACACCGGGGAGCTGTTTTTT.

The chain is built from TRBV24-1 and TRBJ1-2; D possibly corresponds to TRBD1 (5 bases). CDR1 and CDR2 (germline): KGHDR, SFDVKD. V was pared by 0 bases and J by 7 bases, with 11 bases between. This CDR3 region has 14 residues. Here the CDR3 reads CATSDLTGDAGYTF. CDR3 DNA sequence: TGTGCCACCAGTGATTTGACGGGGGATGCTGGCTACACCTTC.

This clone was counted a single time. The rearrangement links TRBV18 to TRBJ2-6, with D possibly being TRBD1 (5 bases). There are 18 residues in the CDR3. V lost 3 bases and J 0 bases, leaving 15 bases between the germline ends. Germline V gives CDR1 KGHSH, CDR2 LQKENI. This chain's CDR3 is CASSPARAYSSGANVLTF. The CDR3, as DNA: TGTGCCAGCTCACCCGCCAGGGCCTATAGCTCTGGGGCCAACGTCCTGACTTTC.

This sequence joins TRBV4-1 and TRBJ1-2; D gene uncertain. Germline V lookup: CDR1 MGHRA, CDR2 YSYEKL. Trimming stripped 0 bases from V and 2 bases from J, with 7 bases between. The CDR3 spans 14 residues. This CDR3 is CASSQELGNYGYTF. The DNA of the CDR3 is TGCGCCAGCAGCCAAGAGTTGGGGAACTATGGCTACACCTTC.

The rearrangement uses TRBV11-2 and TRBJ2-2; 9 positions agree with TRBD2. The germline CDR1 and CDR2 sequences are SGHAT and FQNNGV. CDR3 length: 15 amino acids. V shed 4 bases and J 5 bases; nucleotides not matched to a gene: 5. The CDR3 region is CASSSRGGVTGELFF. The CDR3, as DNA: TGTGCCAGCAGCTCGCGGGGGGGCGTGACCGGGGAGCTGTTTTTT.

The chain is built from TRBV19 and TRBJ1-5; 10 nucleotides line up with TRBD1. Germline loops: CDR1 LNHDA, CDR2 SQIVND (reference sequence). The CDR3 sequence is 19 residues long. V shed 0 bases, J shed 1 base, and the junction held 9 bases outside the gene matches. The CDR3 DNA reads as TGTGCCAGTAGTATAGATAGGGACAGGGGTAAAGGGAGCAATCAGCCCCAGCATTTT. Translation: CASSIDRDRGKGSNQPQHF.

The V gene is TRBV6-5, the J gene TRBJ1-1, with D possibly TRBD1 on 6 matching bases. Germline V lookup: CDR1 MNHEY, CDR2 SVGAGI. V was trimmed by 4 bases and J by 4 bases, leaving 19 bases between them. CDR3 size: 16 residues. The CDR3, as DNA: TGTGCCAGCAGTTTCGGGGGGGCGCGATCGGTCACTGAAGCTTTCTTT. Its translation is CASSFGGARSVTEAFF.

This clone has more than one count but fewer than ten. The chain employs TRBV6-4 and TRBJ1-6, with D hard to call. The CDR3 sequence is 13 residues long. V was clipped by 4 bases and J by 12 bases, with 13 bases between them. The germline V gene encodes CDR1 MRHNA and CDR2 SNTAGT. The CDR3 coding sequence is TGTGCCAGCAGTGCCTCGTCTTGGCAACCCCTCCACTTT. Amino acids: CASSASSWQPLHF.

This chain connects TRBV7-8 to TRBJ1-6, with 8 bases lining up with TRBD1. The CDR3 loop spans 13 amino acids. Trimming took 5 bases from V and 8 from J; bases not matched to a gene: 2. The germline V gene encodes CDR1 SGHVS and CDR2 FQNEAQ. The CDR3 sequence is CASSMTGDSPLHF. CDR3 in DNA: TGTGCCAGCAGCATGACAGGGGATTCACCCCTCCACTTT.

V and J are TRBV18 and TRBJ1-1, with D perhaps TRBD1 (5 bases). Germline CDR1 and CDR2: KGHSH and LQKENI. Trimming pared 5 bases from V and 1 base from J, leaving 14 bases between. The CDR3 consists of 15 residues. The CDR3 bases are TGTGCCAGCTCAACCTTGGGACCCAGGAACACTGAAGCTTTCTTT. It specifies CASSTLGPRNTEAFF.

V usage is TRBV5-4 and J usage is TRBJ2-3, with D uncertain. The V gene lost 0 bases and the J gene lost 0 bases, with 11 bases spanning the gap. Germline values: CDR1 SGHNT, CDR2 YYREEE (reference sequence). This CDR3 region has 16 residues. CDR3: CASSLASVLSTDTQYF. The CDR3 DNA sequence: TGTGCCAGCAGCTTGGCGTCAGTGTTGAGCACAGATACGCAGTATTTT.

This chain joins TRBV7-2 and TRBJ2-7, with 7 nucleotides matching TRBD1. The CDR3 extends over 15 amino acids. With 2 bases clipped from V and 0 bases from J, the junction kept 4 bases outside the gene matches. CDR1 and CDR2 (germline): SGHTA, FQGNSA. The CDR3 loop reads CASSLLPGGSYEQYV. The CDR3 DNA reads TGTGCCAGCAGCTTACTCCCAGGGGGCTCCTACGAGCAGTACGTC.

V gene TRBV4-1 combines with J gene TRBJ1-5, with TRBD1 as a possible D gene (5 bases). Trimming pared 3 bases from V and 0 bases from J, leaving 15 bases between. CDR1 is MGHRA, CDR2 YSYEKL, per germline. The CDR3 contains 17 residues. The CDR3 loop reads CASSQGILGGSNQPQHF. CDR3 DNA: TGCGCCAGCAGCCAGGGTATCTTGGGGGGTAGCAATCAGCCCCAGCATTTT.

J is TRBJ1-5 and V is TRBV2, with unresolved D. Germline CDR1 is SNHLY and CDR2 is FYNNEI. This CDR3 is built from 12 residues. V was trimmed by 4 bases and J by 7 bases, leaving 8 bases between them. This chain's CDR3 is CASSGPRQPQHF. For the CDR3, the DNA is TGTGCCAGCAGTGGCCCCCGGCAGCCCCAGCATTTT.

The chain links TRBV10-3 to TRBJ1-4; D is possibly TRBD1 (5 bases). Germline assignment: CDR1 ENHRY and CDR2 SYGVKD. The CDR3 is 14 residues long. V was clipped by 6 bases and J by 4 bases, with 12 bases between them. The CDR3 DNA is TGTGCCATCAGGGGGGATGGGGATAATGAAAAACTGTTTTTT. Protein: CAIRGDGDNEKLFF.

This chain uses TRBV4-2 with TRBJ2-3; 9 bases match TRBD2. Germline CDR1 reads LGHNA; CDR2 reads YNFKEQ. This CDR3 spans 17 amino acids. J gave up 2 bases and V 5 bases, and 11 bases lay outside the gene matches. CDR3 coding DNA: TGTGCCAGCAGCTCCCGACTCTTAGCGGGGGCCACAGATACGCAGTATTTT. Translating gives CASSSRLLAGATDTQYF.

The chain is built from TRBV12-3 or TRBV12-4 and TRBJ2-3; TRBD1 might be the D (6 bases). V was pared by 6 bases and J by 2 bases, with 9 bases between. The CDR3 loop spans 13 amino acids. For the CDR3, the DNA is TGTGCCAGCAGGCGGACAGCCACAGATACGCAGTATTTT. It encodes CASRRTATDTQYF.

This clone turned up a few times. This chain links TRBV19 with TRBJ2-2, with 7 bases identical to TRBD1. This CDR3 has 21 residues. In germline, CDR1 is LNHDA, CDR2 SQIVND (reference sequence). V shed 0 bases and J 0 bases; nucleotides not matched to a gene: 16. CDR3 nucleotide sequence: TGTGCCAGTAGTATAGATGGCTACGTAAGGACAGGCGCCGCGAACACCGGGGAGCTGTTTTTT. Amino acids: CASSIDGYVRTGAANTGELFF.

This chain joins TRBV5-1 and TRBJ2-7; TRBD2 might be the D (6 bases). Germline CDR1 reads SGHRS; CDR2 reads YFSETQ. V was trimmed by 1 base and J by 0 bases, leaving 11 bases between them. CDR3 length: 15 residues. This chain's CDR3 is CASSLRPGDSYEQYV. In DNA, the CDR3 is TGCGCCAGCAGCTTGCGACCGGGAGACTCCTACGAGCAGTACGTC.

The chain has TRBV21-1 and TRBJ2-7; the table's D call, TRBD2, has no DNA check behind it. TRBV21-1 is a recognized pseudogene. CDR3 length: 18 amino acids. The CDR3 DNA reads TGTGCCAGCGGATTAACTCAACTAGCGGGGACCAACTCCTACGAGCAGTACGTC. The encoded protein is CASGLTQLAGTNSYEQYV.

This clone showed up just once. The chain has TRBV18 and TRBJ1-1; 7 nucleotides agree with TRBD1. This CDR3 has 13 amino acids. Germline V gene lookup returns CDR1 KGHSH and CDR2 LQKENI. The V gene end was trimmed by 5 bases and the J gene end by 6 bases; junction bases not matched to a gene: 6. In DNA, the CDR3 is TGTGCCAGCTCAAGAGACAGGGAGCCTGAAGCTTTCTTT. As protein: CASSRDREPEAFF.

V gene TRBV4-2 combines with J gene TRBJ1-1; D is undetermined. Trimming took 9 bases from V and 1 from J, leaving 18 bases between them. Germline loops: CDR1 LGHNA, CDR2 YNFKEQ. The CDR3 is 15 residues long. As DNA, the CDR3 is TGTGCCAGTCAAGCCAGTTTAGGTGGGAACACTGAAGCTTTCTTT. As protein: CASQASLGGNTEAFF.

As DNA, the CDR3 is TGTGCCAGCAGTACTCGGACAGCGAACACTGAAGCTTTCTTT. It is translated as CASSTRTANTEAFF. The V and J genes are TRBV6-6 and TRBJ1-1, with D maybe TRBD1 (6 bases). Germline assignment: CDR1 MNHNY and CDR2 SVGAGI (reference sequence). The CDR3 has 14 amino acids. Trimming stripped 5 bases from V and 1 base from J, with 11 bases between.

This rearrangement joins TRBV19 to TRBJ1-2; D not resolved. The CDR3 runs to 13 residues. V shed 3 bases and J shed 5 bases, with 10 bases lying between them. Germline CDR1 reads LNHDA; CDR2 reads SQIVND (reference sequence). Written as DNA, the CDR3 is TGTGCCAGTAGTATTGAGGGAAATTATGGCTACACCTTC. Amino acid sequence: CASSIEGNYGYTF.